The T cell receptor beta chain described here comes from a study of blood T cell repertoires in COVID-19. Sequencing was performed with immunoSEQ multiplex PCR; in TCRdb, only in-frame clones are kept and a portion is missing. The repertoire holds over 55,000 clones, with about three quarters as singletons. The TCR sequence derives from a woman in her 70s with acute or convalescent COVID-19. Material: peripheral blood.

For the CDR3, the DNA is TGTGCCAGCAGTGAAGGGACAGTTTACGAGCAGTACTTC. Translated: CASSEGTVYEQYF. This rearrangement joins TRBV6-1 to TRBJ2-7, with a possible D match to TRBD1 (6 bases). Germline V gene sequence: CDR1 MNHNS, CDR2 SASEGT. This CDR3 comprises 13 residues. With 1 base removed from V and 4 bases from J, the gap between germline ends came to 8 bases.